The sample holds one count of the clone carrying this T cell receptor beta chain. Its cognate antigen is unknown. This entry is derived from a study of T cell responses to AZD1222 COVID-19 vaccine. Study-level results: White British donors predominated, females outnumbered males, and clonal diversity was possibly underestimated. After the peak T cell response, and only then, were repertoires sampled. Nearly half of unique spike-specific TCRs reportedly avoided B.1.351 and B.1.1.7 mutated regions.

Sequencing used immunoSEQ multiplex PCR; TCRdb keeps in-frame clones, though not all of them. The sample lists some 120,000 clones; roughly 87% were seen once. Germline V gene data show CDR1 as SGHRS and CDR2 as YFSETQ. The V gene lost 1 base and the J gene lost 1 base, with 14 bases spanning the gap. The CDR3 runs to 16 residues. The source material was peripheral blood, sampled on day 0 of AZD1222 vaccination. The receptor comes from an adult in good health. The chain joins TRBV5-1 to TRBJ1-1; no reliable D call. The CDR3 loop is CASSLNTHGRNTEAFF. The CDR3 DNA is TGCGCCAGCAGCTTGAACACCCACGGGAGGAACACTGAAGCTTTCTTT.